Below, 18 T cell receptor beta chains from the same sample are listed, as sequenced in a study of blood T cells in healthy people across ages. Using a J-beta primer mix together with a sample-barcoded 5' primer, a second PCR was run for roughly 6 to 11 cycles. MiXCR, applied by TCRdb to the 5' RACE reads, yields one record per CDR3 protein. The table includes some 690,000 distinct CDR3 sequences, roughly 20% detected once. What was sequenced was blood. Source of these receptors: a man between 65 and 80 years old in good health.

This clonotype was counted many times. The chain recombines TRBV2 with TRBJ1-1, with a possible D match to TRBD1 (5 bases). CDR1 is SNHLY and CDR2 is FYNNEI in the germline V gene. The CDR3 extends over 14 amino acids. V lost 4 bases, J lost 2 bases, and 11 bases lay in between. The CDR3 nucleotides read TGTGCCAGCAGTGGGGGGGGACTCAACACTGAAGCTTTCTTT. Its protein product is CASSGGGLNTEAFF.

The CDR3 reads CSASRGFSNQPQHF. CDR3 DNA sequence: TGCAGTGCTAGTCGGGGCTTTAGCAATCAGCCCCAGCATTTT. V and J are TRBV20-1 and TRBJ1-5; weak D call: TRBD1 (5 bases). CDR3 length equals 14 residues. Between the trimmed V and J ends, which lost 3 bases and 0 bases, there was a span of 9 bases. Germline V gene lookup returns CDR1 DFQATT and CDR2 SNEGSKA (reference sequence).

The CDR3 DNA reads TGTGCCAGCACCTTTAGGCTGGGAGGCACCGGGGAGCTGTTTTTT. Its protein product is CASTFRLGGTGELFF. The V gene is TRBV7-2, the J gene TRBJ2-2, with D perhaps TRBD2 (6 bases). CDR1 SGHTA and CDR2 FQGNSA come from the germline V gene. This CDR3 comprises 15 residues. V lost 7 bases, J lost 4 bases, and 16 bases lay in between.

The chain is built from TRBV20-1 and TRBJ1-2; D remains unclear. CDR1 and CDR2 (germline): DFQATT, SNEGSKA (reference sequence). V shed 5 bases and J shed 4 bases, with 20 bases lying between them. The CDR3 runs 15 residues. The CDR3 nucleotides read TGCAGTGCTTCGCGTAAATCCAAGGATTTCTATGGCTACACCTTC. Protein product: CSASRKSKDFYGYTF.

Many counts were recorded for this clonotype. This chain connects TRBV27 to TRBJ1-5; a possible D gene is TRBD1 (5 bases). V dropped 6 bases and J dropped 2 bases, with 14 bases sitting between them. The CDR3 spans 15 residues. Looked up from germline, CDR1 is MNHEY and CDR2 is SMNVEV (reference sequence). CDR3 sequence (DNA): TGTGCCAGCAGCTTAGAGGGGTTGGGCAATCAGCCCCAGCATTTT. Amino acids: CASSLEGLGNQPQHF.

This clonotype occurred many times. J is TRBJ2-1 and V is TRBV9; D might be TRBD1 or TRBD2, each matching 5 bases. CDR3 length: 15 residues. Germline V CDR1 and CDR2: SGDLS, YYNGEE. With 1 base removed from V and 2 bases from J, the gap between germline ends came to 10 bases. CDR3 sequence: CASSVRDPTYNEQFF. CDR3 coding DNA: TGTGCCAGCAGCGTAAGGGACCCGACCTACAATGAGCAGTTCTTC.

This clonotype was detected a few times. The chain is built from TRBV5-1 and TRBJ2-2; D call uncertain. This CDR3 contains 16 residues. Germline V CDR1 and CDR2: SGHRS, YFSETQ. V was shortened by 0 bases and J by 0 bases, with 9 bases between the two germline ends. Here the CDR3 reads CASSLAVVANTGELFF. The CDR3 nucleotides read TGCGCCAGCAGCTTGGCTGTCGTCGCGAACACCGGGGAGCTGTTTTTT. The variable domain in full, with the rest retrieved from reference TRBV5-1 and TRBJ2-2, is KAGVTQTPRYLIKTRGQQVTLSCSPISGHRSVSWYQQTPGQGLQFLFEYFSETQRNKGNFPGRFSGRQFSNSRSEMNVSTLELGDSALYLCASSLAVVANTGELFFGEGSRLTVL.

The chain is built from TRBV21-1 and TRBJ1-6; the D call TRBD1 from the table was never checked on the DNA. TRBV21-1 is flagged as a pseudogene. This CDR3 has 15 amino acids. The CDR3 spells CASSKEGQGYSPLHF. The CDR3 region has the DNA TGTGCCAGCAGCAAAGAGGGACAGGGTTATTCACCCCTCCACTTT.

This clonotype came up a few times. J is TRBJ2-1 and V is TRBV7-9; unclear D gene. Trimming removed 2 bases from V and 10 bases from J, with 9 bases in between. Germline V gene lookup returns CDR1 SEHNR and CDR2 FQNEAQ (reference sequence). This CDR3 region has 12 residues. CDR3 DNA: TGTGCCAGCAGCTTAAGATCGGGCGAGCAGTTCTTC. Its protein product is CASSLRSGEQFF.

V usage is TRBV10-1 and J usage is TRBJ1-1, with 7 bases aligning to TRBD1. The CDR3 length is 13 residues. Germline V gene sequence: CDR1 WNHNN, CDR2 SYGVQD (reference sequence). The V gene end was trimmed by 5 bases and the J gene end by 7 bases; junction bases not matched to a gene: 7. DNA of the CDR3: TGCGCCAGCAGTCGGGACAGTGAGAGTGAAGCTTTCTTT. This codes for CASSRDSESEAFF.

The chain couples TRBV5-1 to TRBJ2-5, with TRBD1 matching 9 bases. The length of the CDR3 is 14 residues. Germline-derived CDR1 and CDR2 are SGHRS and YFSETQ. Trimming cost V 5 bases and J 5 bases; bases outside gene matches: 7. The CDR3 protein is CASRGQGRTETQYF. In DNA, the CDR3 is TGCGCCAGCAGGGGACAGGGTAGAACCGAGACCCAGTACTTC.

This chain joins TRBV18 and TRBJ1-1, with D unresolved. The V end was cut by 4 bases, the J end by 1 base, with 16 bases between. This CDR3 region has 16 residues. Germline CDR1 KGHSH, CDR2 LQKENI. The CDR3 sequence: CASSHQRFSANTEAFF. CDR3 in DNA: TGTGCCAGCTCACATCAACGTTTTTCAGCGAACACTGAAGCTTTCTTT.

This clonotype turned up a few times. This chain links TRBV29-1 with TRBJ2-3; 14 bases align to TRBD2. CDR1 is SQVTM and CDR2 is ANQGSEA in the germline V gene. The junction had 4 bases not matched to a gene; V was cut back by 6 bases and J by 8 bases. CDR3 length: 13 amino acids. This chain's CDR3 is CSVGLAGDGTQYF. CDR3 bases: TGCAGCGTGGGACTAGCGGGAGATGGTACGCAGTATTTT.

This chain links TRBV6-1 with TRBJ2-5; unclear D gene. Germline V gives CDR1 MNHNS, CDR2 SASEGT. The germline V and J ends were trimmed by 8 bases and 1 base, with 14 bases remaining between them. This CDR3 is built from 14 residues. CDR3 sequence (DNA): TGTGCCAGCCACTCGCTTTGGGGCCAAGAGACCCAGTACTTC. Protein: CASHSLWGQETQYF.

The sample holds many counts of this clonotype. The CDR3 reads CASSDRVGGEKLFF. The CDR3 bases are TGTGCCAGCAGTGACAGGGTAGGAGGAGAAAAACTGTTTTTT. This sequence joins TRBV12-3 or TRBV12-4 and TRBJ1-4, with TRBD1 identical over 7 bases. The ends lost 5 bases at V and 8 bases at J; junction bases unmatched: 8. The CDR3 runs to 14 residues.

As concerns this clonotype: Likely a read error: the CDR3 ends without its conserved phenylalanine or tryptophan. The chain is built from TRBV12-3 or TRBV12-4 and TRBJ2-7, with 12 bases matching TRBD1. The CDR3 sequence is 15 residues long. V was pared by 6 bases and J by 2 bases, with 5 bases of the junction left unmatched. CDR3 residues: CASRDRDRGPYEQYS. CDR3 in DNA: TGTGCCAGCAGAGACCGGGACAGGGGGCCCTACGAGCAGTACTCC.

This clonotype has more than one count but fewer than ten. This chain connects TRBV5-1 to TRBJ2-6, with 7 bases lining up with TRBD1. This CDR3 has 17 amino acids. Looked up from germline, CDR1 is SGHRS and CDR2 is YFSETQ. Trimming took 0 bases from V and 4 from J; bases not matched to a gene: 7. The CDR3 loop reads CASSLVPTGNGANVLTF. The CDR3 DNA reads TGCGCCAGCAGCTTGGTTCCGACAGGGAACGGGGCCAACGTCCTGACTTTC.

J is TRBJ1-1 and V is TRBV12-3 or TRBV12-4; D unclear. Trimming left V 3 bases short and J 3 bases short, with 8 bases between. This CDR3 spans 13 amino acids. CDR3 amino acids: CASSFSEDTEAFF. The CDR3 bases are TGTGCCAGCAGTTTTTCGGAGGACACTGAAGCTTTCTTT.